This T cell receptor beta chain was sequenced for a study of OX40 agonist ivuxolimab in advanced cancers. The wider study: Dose-escalation patients' cancers were hepatocellular carcinoma, melanoma, renal cell or head and neck cancer. Checkpoint inhibitors had been given previously to 35% to 50% of patients.

The sampling schedule covered blood at baseline, cycle 4 day 1, and cycle 7 day 1. The CDR3 length is 14 residues. Germline assignment: CDR1 SGHVS and CDR2 FQNEAQ. The V end was cut by 4 bases, the J end by 4 bases, with 13 bases between. Clones were sequenced by immunoSEQ multiplex PCR, and TCRdb holds only the in-frame ones, with some missing. The sample has 55,000 to 70,000 clones, around 86% seen once. This clonotype was sampled from an adult with an advanced solid tumor such as melanoma, head and neck, liver or kidney cancer. Specimen: CD4+ or CD8+ T cells sorted from blood, collected in a trial of the OX40 agonist ivuxolimab. This chain connects TRBV7-8 to TRBJ1-1, with D hard to call. The CDR3 bases are TGTGCCAGCAGCTCCTATATCCTGTCCACTGAAGCTTTCTTT. Its translation: CASSSYILSTEAFF.